The T cell receptor beta chain under discussion was sequenced for a study of cytomegalovirus exposure and HLA in healthy donors. At the level of the study: Early released data had about 85 million unique TCRs, all coming from HLA-typed donors. Study observations and caveats: Testing in vitro showed three CMV-associated chains specific for CMV antigens.

Primers for the PCR totalled 60 Vbeta and 13 Jbeta. Here immunoSEQ multiplex PCR was the method, and the copy in TCRdb shows in-frame clones only, minus some. Here the sample table reports around 70,000 clones. Remarks on this clone: Its antigen is currently unknown.

Germline CDR1 is SNHLY and CDR2 is FYNNEI. The CDR3 sequence is 15 residues long. The germline V and J ends were trimmed by 6 bases and 5 bases, with 17 bases remaining between them. Material: PBMCs. The chain employs TRBV2 and TRBJ2-1, with D perhaps TRBD2 (5 bases). This TCR was sampled from a woman aged 40 to 50 in good health and CMV-seropositive. CDR3 loop: CASSPRRAAHNEQFF. Written as DNA, the CDR3 is TGTGCCAGCAGCCCCCGGCGGGCGGCCCACAATGAGCAGTTCTTC.